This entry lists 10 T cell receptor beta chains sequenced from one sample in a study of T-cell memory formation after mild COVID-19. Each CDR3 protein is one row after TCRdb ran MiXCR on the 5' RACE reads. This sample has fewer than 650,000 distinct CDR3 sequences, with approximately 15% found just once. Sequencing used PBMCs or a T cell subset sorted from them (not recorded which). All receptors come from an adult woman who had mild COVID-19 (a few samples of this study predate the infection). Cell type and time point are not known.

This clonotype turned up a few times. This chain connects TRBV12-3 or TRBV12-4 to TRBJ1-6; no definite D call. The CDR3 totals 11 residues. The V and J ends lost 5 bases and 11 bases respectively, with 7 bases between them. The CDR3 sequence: CASSAGTPLHF. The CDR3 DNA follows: TGTGCCAGCAGTGCGGGTACACCCCTCCACTTT.

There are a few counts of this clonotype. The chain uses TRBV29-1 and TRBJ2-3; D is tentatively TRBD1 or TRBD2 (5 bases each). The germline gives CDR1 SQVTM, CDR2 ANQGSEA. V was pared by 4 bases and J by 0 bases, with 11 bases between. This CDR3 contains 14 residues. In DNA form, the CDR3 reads TGCAGCGTTGTCGGGGCCGTTAGCACAGATACGCAGTATTTT. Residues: CSVVGAVSTDTQYF.

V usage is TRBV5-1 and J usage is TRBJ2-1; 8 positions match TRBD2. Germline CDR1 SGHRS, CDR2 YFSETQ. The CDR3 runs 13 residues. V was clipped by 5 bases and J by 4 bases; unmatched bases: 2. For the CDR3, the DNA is TGCGCCAGCAGACTAGCGGCGTACAATGAGCAGTTCTTC. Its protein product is CASRLAAYNEQFF. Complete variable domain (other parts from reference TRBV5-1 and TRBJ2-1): KAGVTQTPRYLIKTRGQQVTLSCSPISGHRSVSWYQQTPGQGLQFLFEYFSETQRNKGNFPGRFSGRQFSNSRSEMNVSTLELGDSALYLCASRLAAYNEQFFGPGTRLTVL.

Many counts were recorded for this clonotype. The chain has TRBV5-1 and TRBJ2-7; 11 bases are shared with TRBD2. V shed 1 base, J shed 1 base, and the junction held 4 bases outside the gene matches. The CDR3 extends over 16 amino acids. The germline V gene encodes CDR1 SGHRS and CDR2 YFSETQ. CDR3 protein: CASSLTSGSQSYEQYF. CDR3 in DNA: TGCGCCAGCAGCTTGACTAGCGGGAGTCAGTCCTACGAGCAGTACTTC.

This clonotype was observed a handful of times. CDR3 DNA: TGTGCCAGCAGCCTTTCTGGACAGCACAATTATAATTCACCCCTCCACTTT. Its translation is CASSLSGQHNYNSPLHF. The chain employs TRBV7-2 and TRBJ1-6; TRBD1 is a possible D gene (6 bases). V lost 5 bases, J lost 4 bases, and 18 bases lay in between. The CDR3 consists of 17 residues. The germline V gene has CDR1 SGHTA and CDR2 FQGNSA.

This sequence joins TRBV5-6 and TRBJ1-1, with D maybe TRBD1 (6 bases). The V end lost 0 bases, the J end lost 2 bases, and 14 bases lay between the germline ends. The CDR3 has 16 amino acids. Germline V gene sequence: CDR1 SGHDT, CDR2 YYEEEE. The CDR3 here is CASSLGFTDSNTEAFF. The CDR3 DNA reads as TGTGCCAGCAGCTTGGGGTTTACGGACAGCAACACTGAAGCTTTCTTT.

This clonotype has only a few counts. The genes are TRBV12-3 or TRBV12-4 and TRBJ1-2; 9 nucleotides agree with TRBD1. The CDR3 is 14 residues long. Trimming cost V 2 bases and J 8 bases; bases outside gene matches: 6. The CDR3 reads CASSLPGQGPGYTF. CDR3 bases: TGTGCCAGCAGTTTACCGGGACAGGGTCCGGGCTACACCTTC.

The CDR3 DNA reads TGTGCCAGCAGTGAAGTCGGGGTGAAACTGTTTTTT. Protein sequence: CASSEVGVKLFF. The rearrangement joins TRBV2 to TRBJ1-4; D call uncertain. CDR3 length: 12 residues. Germline assignment: CDR1 SNHLY and CDR2 FYNNEI. The V gene lost 1 base and the J gene lost 11 bases, with 8 bases spanning the gap.

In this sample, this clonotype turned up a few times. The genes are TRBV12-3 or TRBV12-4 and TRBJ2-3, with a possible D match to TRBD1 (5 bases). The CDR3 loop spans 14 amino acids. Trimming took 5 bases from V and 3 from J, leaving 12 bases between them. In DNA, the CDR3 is TGTGCCAGCAGTATGTCAAGACAGACAGATACGCAGTATTTT. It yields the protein CASSMSRQTDTQYF.

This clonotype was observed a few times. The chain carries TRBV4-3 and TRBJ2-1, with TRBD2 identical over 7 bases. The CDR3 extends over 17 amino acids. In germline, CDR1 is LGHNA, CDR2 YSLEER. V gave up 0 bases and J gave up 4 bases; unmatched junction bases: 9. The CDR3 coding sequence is TGCGCCAGCAGCCAAGATGTGTGGCGGGAGCGGTACAATGAGCAGTTCTTC. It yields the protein CASSQDVWRERYNEQFF.